This T cell receptor beta chain came from a study of glioma-infiltrating T cells after dendritic cell vaccination. About the research overall: Dendritic cells derived from monocytes and pulsed with autologous tumor lysate formed the vaccine. Three intradermal dendritic cell vaccine injections were given every two weeks.

Up to 2 ug genomic DNA was used for TCRB CDR3 amplification. TCRdb's table, derived via immunoSEQ multiplex PCR, lists solely in-frame clones and lacks some. This table has around 96,000 clones, roughly 83% appearing once. Whole-study results and caveats: Longer survival after dendritic cell vaccination followed higher pretreatment TIL content.

As regards this clone: Its matching antigen is unknown.

The V end lost 6 bases, the J end lost 3 bases, and 12 bases lay between the germline ends. The CDR3 contains 13 residues. Germline loops: CDR1 MDHEN, CDR2 SYDVKM. The specimen was blood, collected before dendritic cell vaccination. The rearrangement uses TRBV28 and TRBJ2-7; unclear D gene. The receptor was derived from a human donor with glioblastoma. In nucleotides, the CDR3 is TGTGCCAGCAGCGTAGTTCCCATCTACGAGCAGTACTTC. Encoded protein: CASSVVPIYEQYF. Supplemented by reference TRBV28 and TRBJ2-7, the full variable domain reads DVKVTQSSRYLVKRTGEKVFLECVQDMDHENMFWYRQDPGLGLRLIYFSYDVKMKEKGDIPEGYSVSREKKERFSLILESASTNQTSMYLCASSVVPIYEQYFGPGTRLTVT.